One and the same sample provided the 17 T cell receptor beta chains below, sequenced in a study of blood T cell repertoires in COVID-19. Using immunoSEQ multiplex PCR, the repertoire was profiled, and TCRdb retains in-frame clones only, with some absent. The table records under 85,000 clones, more than 85% of them present only once. Sequences were obtained from peripheral blood. The receptor set was obtained from a man in his 70s with active or convalescent COVID-19.

The V call is TRBV18, the J call TRBJ2-1, with 8 bases matching TRBD1. CDR3 size: 16 residues. Germline CDR1 KGHSH, CDR2 LQKENI. Losses at the gene ends were 2 bases for V and 4 bases for J; bases not matched to a gene: 7. The CDR3 loop is CASSPVTGVAYNEQFF. The CDR3 DNA follows: TGTGCCAGCTCACCAGTGACAGGGGTGGCTTACAATGAGCAGTTCTTC.

Notes on this clone: One end of the junction fails to match germline, which may point to a read error. The rearrangement joins TRBV7-7 to TRBJ2-2; the D is unclear. The CDR3 extends over 16 amino acids. Looked up from germline, CDR1 is SSHAT and CDR2 is FNYEAQ (reference sequence). In DNA, the CDR3 is TGTGCTAGCAGCTTAGCCCCCCGCGGGAACACCGGGGAGCTGTTTTTT. Protein: CASSLAPRGNTGELFF.

This clone was detected only a few times. This sequence joins TRBV5-4 and TRBJ2-7; 8 bases are a match to TRBD2. The CDR3 sequence is 15 residues long. Trimming cost V 0 bases and J 3 bases; bases outside gene matches: 5. CDR1 is SGHNT, CDR2 YYREEE, per germline (reference sequence). CDR3 loop: CASSLAGTRGYEQYF. The CDR3 bases are TGTGCCAGCAGCTTGGCCGGGACTAGGGGCTACGAGCAGTACTTC.

This chain links TRBV9 with TRBJ2-2; perhaps TRBD2 as D (6 bases). Germline assignment: CDR1 SGDLS and CDR2 YYNGEE. The CDR3 is 18 residues long. V was cut by 0 bases and J by 5 bases, with 20 bases left in between. CDR3 bases: TGTGCCAGCAGCGTAGATCCCATGTCGGGAGTCCGGACCGGGGAGCTGTTTTTT. This gives the protein CASSVDPMSGVRTGELFF.

On this clone: The sample contains more than one DNA sequence encoding this CDR3. The chain employs TRBV28 and TRBJ1-5; 12 bases match TRBD1. Looked up from germline, CDR1 is MDHEN and CDR2 is SYDVKM. The CDR3 runs 15 residues. V gave up 6 bases and J gave up 1 base; unmatched junction bases: 1. The CDR3 loop reads CASRGQGASNQPQHF. Here the CDR3 DNA reads TGTGCCAGCAGGGGACAGGGGGCGAGCAATCAGCCCCAGCATTTT.

The chain is built from TRBV9 and TRBJ1-4, with 9 bases lining up with TRBD1. The V and J ends lost 2 bases and 3 bases, in that order; junction bases with no gene match: 5. The CDR3 runs to 16 residues. Looked up from germline, CDR1 is SGDLS and CDR2 is YYNGEE. For the CDR3, the DNA is TGTGCCAGCAGCGTCGACACAGGGGGCTCTAATGAAAAACTGTTTTTT. Protein sequence: CASSVDTGGSNEKLFF. The complete variable domain, with remaining parts taken from reference TRBV9 and TRBJ1-4, reads DSGVTQTPKHLITATGQRVTLRCSPRSGDLSVYWYQQSLDQGLQFLIQYYNGEERAKGNILERFSAQQFPDLHSELNLSSLELGDSALYFCASSVDTGGSNEKLFFGSGTQLSVL.

The chain combines TRBV28 with TRBJ2-7; 10 bases are shared with TRBD2. The CDR3 is 16 residues long. Germline CDR1 reads MDHEN; CDR2 reads SYDVKM. V was clipped by 4 bases and J by 0 bases; unmatched bases: 6. The CDR3 loop reads CASSSAGTSDSYEQYF. For the CDR3, the DNA is TGTGCCAGCAGTTCCGCCGGGACTAGCGACTCCTACGAGCAGTACTTC.

The chain employs TRBV28 and TRBJ1-5; no definite D call. V was shortened by 8 bases and J by 1 base, with 15 bases between the two germline ends. The CDR3 contains 15 residues. Germline V gene lookup returns CDR1 MDHEN and CDR2 SYDVKM. The CDR3 reads CASGRGQTSNQPQHF. The CDR3 region has the DNA TGTGCCAGCGGCCGTGGGCAAACGAGCAATCAGCCCCAGCATTTT.

The V call is TRBV20-1, the J call TRBJ2-1; TRBD2 might be the D (5 bases). The CDR3 has 11 residues. Trimming shortened V by 6 bases and J by 9 bases, and 12 bases separated the two germline ends. Germline V gives CDR1 DFQATT, CDR2 SNEGSKA (reference sequence). CDR3 nucleotide sequence: TGCAGTGCCGGTCGTCGGGGTGAGCAGTTCTTC. It yields the protein CSAGRRGEQFF.

This clone has only one observation. The V call is TRBV27, the J call TRBJ1-5; no clear D. Germline assignment: CDR1 MNHEY and CDR2 SMNVEV (reference sequence). Trimming stripped 2 bases from V and 5 bases from J, with 7 bases between. The CDR3 contains 13 residues. CDR3 sequence (DNA): TGTGCCAGCAGTTTACGGGGAGATCAGCCCCAGCATTTT. Translation: CASSLRGDQPQHF.

This clone was seen once. This sequence joins TRBV5-1 and TRBJ2-5; 8 bases align to TRBD2. Germline assignment: CDR1 SGHRS and CDR2 YFSETQ. The CDR3 covers 14 residues. V lost 3 bases, J lost 4 bases, and 5 bases stayed unmatched. The CDR3 DNA is TGCGCCAGCAGCTCCGGCGGGGGGCGAGAGACCCAGTACTTC. Translation: CASSSGGGRETQYF.

The chain is built from TRBV5-5 and TRBJ2-1, with D maybe TRBD2 (5 bases). The ends were cut back, 0 bases at V and 7 bases at J, with 17 bases in the middle. This CDR3 comprises 16 residues. Germline assignment: CDR1 SGHKS and CDR2 YYEKEE (reference sequence). In nucleotides, the CDR3 is TGTGCCAGCAGCTTGGTGCGCGGGTTTATCTGGAATGAGCAGTTCTTC. It codes for CASSLVRGFIWNEQFF. Variable domain in full (rest from reference TRBV5-5 and TRBJ2-1): DAGVTQSPTHLIKTRGQQVTLRCSPISGHKSVSWYQQVLGQGPQFIFQYYEKEERGRGNFPDRFSARQFPNYSSELNVNALLLGDSALYLCASSLVRGFIWNEQFFGPGTRLTVL.

This chain links TRBV19 with TRBJ1-4, with 8 positions matching TRBD1. Germline CDR1 and CDR2: LNHDA and SQIVND (reference sequence). J lost 5 bases, V lost 3 bases, and 2 bases had no gene match. The CDR3 is made up of 14 amino acids. The CDR3 DNA reads as TGTGCCAGTAGTATCAACAGGGGGAATGAAAAACTGTTTTTT. Translated: CASSINRGNEKLFF.

This chain joins TRBV19 and TRBJ1-1; D gene unclear. This CDR3 region has 11 residues. V was cut by 6 bases and J by 5 bases, with 7 bases left in between. Germline V gene lookup returns CDR1 LNHDA and CDR2 SQIVND (reference sequence). The CDR3 loop is CASRRWTEAFF. DNA of the CDR3: TGTGCCAGTAGACGGTGGACTGAAGCTTTCTTT.

A single count supports this clone. The chain uses TRBV18 and TRBJ2-7; 8 positions agree with TRBD1. Germline CDR1 KGHSH, CDR2 LQKENI. The CDR3 has 13 amino acids. V dropped 5 bases and J dropped 6; count of bases not matched to a gene: 6. The CDR3 DNA reads TGTGCCAGCTCAATGGGACAGGAGTCCGAGCAGTACTTC. Translation: CASSMGQESEQYF.

The V call is TRBV30, the J call TRBJ2-2, with D uncertain. The germline CDR1 and CDR2 sequences are GTSNPN and SVGIG (reference sequence). V dropped 0 bases and J dropped 6 bases, with 8 bases sitting between them. The CDR3 loop spans 13 amino acids. CDR3 amino acids: CAWSVQPSGELFF. CDR3 DNA: TGTGCCTGGAGTGTACAGCCATCCGGGGAGCTGTTTTTT.

This clone was recorded once. The chain is built from TRBV5-6 and TRBJ2-3; perhaps TRBD1 as D (6 bases). Germline CDR1 and CDR2: SGHDT and YYEEEE. Between the trimmed V and J ends, which lost 4 bases and 0 bases, there was a span of 15 bases. CDR3 length: 16 residues. CDR3 sequence: CASSLRVGQSTDTQYF. DNA for the CDR3: TGTGCCAGCAGCCTTAGGGTAGGACAGAGCACAGATACGCAGTATTTT. The full variable domain, with the rest looked up from reference TRBV5-6 and TRBJ2-3, is DAGVTQSPTHLIKTRGQQVTLRCSPKSGHDTVSWYQQALGQGPQFIFQYYEEEERQRGNFPDRFSGHQFPNYSSELNVNALLLGDSALYLCASSLRVGQSTDTQYFGPGTRLTVL.